This T cell receptor beta chain was profiled in a study of cytomegalovirus exposure and HLA in healthy donors. The length of the CDR3 is 15 residues. The J segment lost 2 bases and the V segment lost 4 bases, leaving 5 bases of the junction unmatched. Germline lookup yields CDR1 KGHSY and CDR2 FQNENV. The PCR made use of 60 Vbeta and 13 Jbeta primers. The assay was immunoSEQ multiplex PCR, and TCRdb's table has in-frame clones only and misses some. The table includes about 130,000 clones, about 70% detected once. Sequenced: PBMCs. This TCR was sampled from a man in his forties in good health and CMV-seronegative. The rearrangement joins TRBV16 to TRBJ1-1; 9 bases fit TRBD1. The CDR3 bases are TGTGCCAGCAGCCCACTGGGACAGGGCAACACTGAAGCTTTCTTT. It codes for CASSPLGQGNTEAFF. Full variable domain (outside the CDR3, taken from reference TRBV16 and TRBJ1-1): GEEVAQTPKHLVRGEGQKAKLYCAPIKGHSYVFWYQQVLKNEFKFLISFQNENVFDETGMPKERFSAKCLPNSPCSLEIQATKLEDSAVYFCASSPLGQGNTEAFFGQGTRLTVV.